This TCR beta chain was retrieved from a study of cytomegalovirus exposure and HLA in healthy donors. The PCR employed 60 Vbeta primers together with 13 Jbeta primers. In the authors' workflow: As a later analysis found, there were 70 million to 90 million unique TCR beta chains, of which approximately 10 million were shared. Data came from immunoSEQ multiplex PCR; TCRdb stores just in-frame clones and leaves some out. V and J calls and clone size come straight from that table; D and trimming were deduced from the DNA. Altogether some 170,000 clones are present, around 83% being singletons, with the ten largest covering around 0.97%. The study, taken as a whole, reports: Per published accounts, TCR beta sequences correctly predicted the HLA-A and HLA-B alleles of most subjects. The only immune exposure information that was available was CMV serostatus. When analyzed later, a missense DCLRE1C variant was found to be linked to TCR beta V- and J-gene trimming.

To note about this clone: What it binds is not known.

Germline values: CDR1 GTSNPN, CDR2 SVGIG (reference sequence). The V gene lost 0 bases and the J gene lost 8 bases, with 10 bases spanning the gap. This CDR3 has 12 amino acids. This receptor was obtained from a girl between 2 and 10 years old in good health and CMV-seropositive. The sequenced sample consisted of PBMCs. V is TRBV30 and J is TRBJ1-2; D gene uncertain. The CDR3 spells CAWSVGRNGYTF. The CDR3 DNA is TGTGCCTGGAGTGTAGGGAGGAACGGCTACACCTTC.